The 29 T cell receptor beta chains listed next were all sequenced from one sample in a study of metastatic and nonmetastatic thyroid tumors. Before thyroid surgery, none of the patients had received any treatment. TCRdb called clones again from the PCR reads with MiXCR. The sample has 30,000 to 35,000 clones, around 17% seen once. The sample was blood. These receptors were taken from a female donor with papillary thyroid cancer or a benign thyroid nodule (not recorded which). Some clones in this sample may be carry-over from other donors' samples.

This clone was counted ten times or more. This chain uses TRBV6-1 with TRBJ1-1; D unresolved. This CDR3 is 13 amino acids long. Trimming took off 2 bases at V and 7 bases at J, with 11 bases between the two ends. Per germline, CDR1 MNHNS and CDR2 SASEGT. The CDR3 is CASSESEEIEAFF. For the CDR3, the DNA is TGTGCCAGCAGTGAATCGGAGGAAATTGAAGCTTTCTTT.

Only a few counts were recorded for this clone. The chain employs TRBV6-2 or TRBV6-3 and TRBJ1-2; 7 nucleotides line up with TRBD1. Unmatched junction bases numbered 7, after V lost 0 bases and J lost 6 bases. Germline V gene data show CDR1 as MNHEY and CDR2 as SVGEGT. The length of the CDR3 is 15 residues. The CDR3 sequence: CASSYSGQANNGYTF. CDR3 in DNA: TGTGCCAGCAGTTACTCCGGACAGGCGAACAATGGCTACACCTTC.

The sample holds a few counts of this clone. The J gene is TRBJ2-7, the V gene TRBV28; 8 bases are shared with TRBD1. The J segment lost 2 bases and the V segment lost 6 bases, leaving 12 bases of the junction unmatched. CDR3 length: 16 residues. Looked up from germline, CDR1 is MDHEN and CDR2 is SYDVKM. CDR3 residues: CASSPNLGQEAYEQYF. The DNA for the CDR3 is TGTGCCAGCAGCCCTAACTTGGGACAGGAAGCCTACGAGCAGTACTTC. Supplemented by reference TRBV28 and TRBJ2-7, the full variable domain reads DVKVTQSSRYLVKRTGEKVFLECVQDMDHENMFWYRQDPGLGLRLIYFSYDVKMKEKGDIPEGYSVSREKKERFSLILESASTNQTSMYLCASSPNLGQEAYEQYFGPGTRLTVT.

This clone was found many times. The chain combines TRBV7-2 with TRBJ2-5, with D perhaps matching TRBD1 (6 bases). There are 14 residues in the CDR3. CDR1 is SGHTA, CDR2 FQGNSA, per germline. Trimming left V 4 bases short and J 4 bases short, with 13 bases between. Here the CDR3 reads CASSSQGWSETQYF. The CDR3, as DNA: TGTGCCAGCAGCTCGCAGGGGTGGTCAGAGACCCAGTACTTC.

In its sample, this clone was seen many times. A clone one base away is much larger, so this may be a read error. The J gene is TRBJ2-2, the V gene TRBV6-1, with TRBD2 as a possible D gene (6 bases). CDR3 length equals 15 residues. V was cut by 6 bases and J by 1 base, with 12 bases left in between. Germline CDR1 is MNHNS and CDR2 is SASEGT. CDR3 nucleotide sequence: TGTGCCAGCAGCGAGCGAGCGGGGAACACCGGGGAGCTGTTTTTT. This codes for CASSERAGNTGELFF.

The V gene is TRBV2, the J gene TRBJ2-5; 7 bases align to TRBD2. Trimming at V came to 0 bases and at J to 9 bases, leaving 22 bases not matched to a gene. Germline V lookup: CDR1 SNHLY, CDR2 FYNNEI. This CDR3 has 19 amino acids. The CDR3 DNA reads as TGTGCCAGCAGTGAAGCTCTAGAAGGGCGAGCGGGACGTCAATTGGCCCAGTACTTC. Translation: CASSEALEGRAGRQLAQYF.

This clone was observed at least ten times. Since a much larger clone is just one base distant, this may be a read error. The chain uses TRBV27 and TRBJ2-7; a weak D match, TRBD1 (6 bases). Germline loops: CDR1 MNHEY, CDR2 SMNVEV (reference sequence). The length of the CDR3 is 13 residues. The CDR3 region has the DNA TGTACCAGCAAGGGGGAAAACTCCTACGAGCAGTACTTC. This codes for CTSKGENSYEQYF.

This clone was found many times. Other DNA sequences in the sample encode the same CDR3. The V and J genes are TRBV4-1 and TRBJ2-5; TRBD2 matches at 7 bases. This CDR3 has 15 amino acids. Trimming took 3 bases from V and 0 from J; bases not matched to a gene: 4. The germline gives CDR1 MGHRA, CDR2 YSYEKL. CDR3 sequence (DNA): TGCGCCAGCAGCCAGGGGGGGGAGTACCAAGAGACCCAGTACTTC. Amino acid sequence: CASSQGGEYQETQYF.

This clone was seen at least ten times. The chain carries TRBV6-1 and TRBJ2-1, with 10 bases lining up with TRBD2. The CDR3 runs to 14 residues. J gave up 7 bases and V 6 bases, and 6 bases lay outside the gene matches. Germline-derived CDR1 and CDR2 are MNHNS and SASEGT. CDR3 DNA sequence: TGTGCCAGCAGGACGGGACTAGCGTGGAATGAGCAGTTCTTC. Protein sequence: CASRTGLAWNEQFF.

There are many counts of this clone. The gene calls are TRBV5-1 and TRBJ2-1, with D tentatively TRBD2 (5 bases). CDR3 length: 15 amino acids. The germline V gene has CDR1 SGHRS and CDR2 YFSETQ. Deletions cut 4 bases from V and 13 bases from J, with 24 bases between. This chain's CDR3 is CASSGGPRASTRQFF. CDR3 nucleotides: TGCGCCAGCAGCGGCGGTCCGCGGGCATCCACGCGACAGTTCTTC. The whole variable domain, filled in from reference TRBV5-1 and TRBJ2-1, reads KAGVTQTPRYLIKTRGQQVTLSCSPISGHRSVSWYQQTPGQGLQFLFEYFSETQRNKGNFPGRFSGRQFSNSRSEMNVSTLELGDSALYLCASSGGPRASTRQFFGPGTRLTVL.

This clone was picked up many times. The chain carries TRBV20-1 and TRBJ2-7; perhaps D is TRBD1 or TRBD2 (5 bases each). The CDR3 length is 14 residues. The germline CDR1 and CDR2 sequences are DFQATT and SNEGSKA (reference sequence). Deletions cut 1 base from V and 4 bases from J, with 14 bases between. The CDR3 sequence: CSARGLVREYEQYF. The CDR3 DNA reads TGCAGTGCTAGAGGGCTTGTCAGGGAGTACGAGCAGTACTTC.

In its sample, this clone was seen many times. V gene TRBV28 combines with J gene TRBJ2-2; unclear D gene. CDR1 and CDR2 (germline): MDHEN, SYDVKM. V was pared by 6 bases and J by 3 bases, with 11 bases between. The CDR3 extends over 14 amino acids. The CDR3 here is CASSPGPDTGELFF. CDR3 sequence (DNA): TGTGCCAGCAGCCCCGGACCAGACACCGGGGAGCTGTTTTTT.

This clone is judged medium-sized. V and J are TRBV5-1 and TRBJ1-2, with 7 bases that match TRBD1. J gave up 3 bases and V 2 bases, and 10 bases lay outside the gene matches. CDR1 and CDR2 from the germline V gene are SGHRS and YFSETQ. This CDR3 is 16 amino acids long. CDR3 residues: CASSFRGGVVYYGYTF. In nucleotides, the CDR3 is TGCGCCAGCAGCTTTAGAGGGGGCGTAGTCTACTATGGCTACACCTTC.

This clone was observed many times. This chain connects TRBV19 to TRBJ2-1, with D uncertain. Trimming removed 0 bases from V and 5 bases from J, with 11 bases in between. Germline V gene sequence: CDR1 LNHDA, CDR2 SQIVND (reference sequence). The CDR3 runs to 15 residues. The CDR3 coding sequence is TGTGCCAGTAGTATAGAAATCGGCGGTAACAATGAGCAGTTCTTC. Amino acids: CASSIEIGGNNEQFF.

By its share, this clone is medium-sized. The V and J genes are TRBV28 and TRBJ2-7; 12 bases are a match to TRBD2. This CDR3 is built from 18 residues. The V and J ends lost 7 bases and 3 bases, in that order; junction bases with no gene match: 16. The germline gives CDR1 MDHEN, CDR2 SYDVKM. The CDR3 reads CASIAGLLTSGSVYEQYF. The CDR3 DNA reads TGTGCCAGCATAGCAGGGCTCCTGACTAGCGGGAGTGTCTACGAGCAGTACTTC. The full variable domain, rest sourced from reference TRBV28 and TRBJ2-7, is DVKVTQSSRYLVKRTGEKVFLECVQDMDHENMFWYRQDPGLGLRLIYFSYDVKMKEKGDIPEGYSVSREKKERFSLILESASTNQTSMYLCASIAGLLTSGSVYEQYFGPGTRLTVT.

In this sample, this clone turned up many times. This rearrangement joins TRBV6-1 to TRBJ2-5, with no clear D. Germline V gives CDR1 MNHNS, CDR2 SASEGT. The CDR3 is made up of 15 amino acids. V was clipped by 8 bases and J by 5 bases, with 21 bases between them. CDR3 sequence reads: CASFPDFISGETQYF. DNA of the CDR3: TGTGCCAGCTTCCCCGACTTTATTTCCGGGGAGACCCAGTACTTC.

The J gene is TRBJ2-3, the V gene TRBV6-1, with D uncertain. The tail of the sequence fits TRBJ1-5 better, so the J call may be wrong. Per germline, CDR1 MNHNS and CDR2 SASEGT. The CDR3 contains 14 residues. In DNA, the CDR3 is TGTGCCGGGGTGACTAGCGGAGCCGGGGATACGCAGCATTTT. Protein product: CAGVTSGAGDTQHF.

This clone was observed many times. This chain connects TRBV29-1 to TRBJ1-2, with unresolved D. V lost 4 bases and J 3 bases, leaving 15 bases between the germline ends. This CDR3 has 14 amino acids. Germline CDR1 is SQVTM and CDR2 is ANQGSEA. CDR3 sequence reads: CSVGLVGGYYGYTF. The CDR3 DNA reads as TGCAGCGTTGGACTGGTGGGTGGGTACTATGGCTACACCTTC.

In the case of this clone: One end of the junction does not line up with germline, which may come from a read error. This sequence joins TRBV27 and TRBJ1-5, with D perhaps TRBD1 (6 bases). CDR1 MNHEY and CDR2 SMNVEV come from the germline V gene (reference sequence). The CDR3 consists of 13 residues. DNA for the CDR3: TGTGCCAGCAGTTCAGGGGTTTGGCAGCCCGAGCATTTT. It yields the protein CASSSGVWQPEHF.

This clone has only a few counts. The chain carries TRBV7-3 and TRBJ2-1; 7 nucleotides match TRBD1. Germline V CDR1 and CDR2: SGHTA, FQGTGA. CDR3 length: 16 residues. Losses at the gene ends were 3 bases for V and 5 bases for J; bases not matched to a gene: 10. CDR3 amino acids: CASSFTVQGVDNEQFF. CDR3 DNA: TGTGCCAGCAGCTTTACAGTCCAGGGGGTCGACAATGAGCAGTTCTTC.

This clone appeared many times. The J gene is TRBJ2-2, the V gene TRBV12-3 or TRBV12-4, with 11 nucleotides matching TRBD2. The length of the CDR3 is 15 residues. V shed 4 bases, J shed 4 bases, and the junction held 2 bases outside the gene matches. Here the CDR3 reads CASSYLAGGTGELFF. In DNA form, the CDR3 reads TGTGCCAGCAGTTACCTAGCGGGAGGCACCGGGGAGCTGTTTTTT.

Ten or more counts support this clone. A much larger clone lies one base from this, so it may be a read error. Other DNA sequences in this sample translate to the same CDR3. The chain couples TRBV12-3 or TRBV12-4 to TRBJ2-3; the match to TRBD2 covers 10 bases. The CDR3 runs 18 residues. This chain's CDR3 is CASSFSGASGSGTDTQYF. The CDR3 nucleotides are TGTGCCAGCAGTTTTTCGGGGGCTAGCGGGAGTGGCACGGATACGCAGTATTTT.

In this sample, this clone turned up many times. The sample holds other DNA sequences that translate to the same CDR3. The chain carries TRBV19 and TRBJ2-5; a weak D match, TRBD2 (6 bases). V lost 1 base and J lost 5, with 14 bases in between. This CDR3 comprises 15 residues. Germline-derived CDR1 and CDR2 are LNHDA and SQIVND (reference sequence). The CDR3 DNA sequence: TGTGCCAGTAGTATAGGGGCGGGAAGAAGGGAGACCCAGTACTTC. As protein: CASSIGAGRRETQYF.

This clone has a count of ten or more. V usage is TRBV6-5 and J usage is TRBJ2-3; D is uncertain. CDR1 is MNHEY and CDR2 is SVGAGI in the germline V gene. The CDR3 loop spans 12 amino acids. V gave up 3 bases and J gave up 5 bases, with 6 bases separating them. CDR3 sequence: CASSYLEDTQYF. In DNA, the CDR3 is TGTGCCAGCAGTTATCTGGAAGATACGCAGTATTTT.

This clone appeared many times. The CDR3 reads CASSVQGETQYF. As DNA, the CDR3 is TGTGCCAGCAGCGTACAAGGAGAGACCCAGTACTTC. V usage is TRBV9 and J usage is TRBJ2-5; unclear D gene. There are 12 residues in the CDR3. Germline CDR1 SGDLS, CDR2 YYNGEE. Trimming took 1 base from V and 4 from J, leaving 5 bases between them.

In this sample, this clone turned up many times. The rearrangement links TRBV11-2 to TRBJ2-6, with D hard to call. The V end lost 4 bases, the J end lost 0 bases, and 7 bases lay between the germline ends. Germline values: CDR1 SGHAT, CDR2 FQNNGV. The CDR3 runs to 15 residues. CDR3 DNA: TGTGCCAGCAGCTCACCTCGCTCTGGGGCCAACGTCCTGACTTTC. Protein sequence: CASSSPRSGANVLTF. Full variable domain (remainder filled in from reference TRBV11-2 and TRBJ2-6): EAGVAQSPRYKIIEKRQSVAFWCNPISGHATLYWYQQILGQGPKLLIQFQNNGVVDDSQLPKDRFSAERLKGVDSTLKIQPAKLEDSAVYLCASSSPRSGANVLTFGAGSRLTVL.

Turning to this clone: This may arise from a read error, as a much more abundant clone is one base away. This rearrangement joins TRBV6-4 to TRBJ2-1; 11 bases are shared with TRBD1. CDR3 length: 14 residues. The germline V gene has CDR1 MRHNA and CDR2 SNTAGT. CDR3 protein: CVSSEGTGGDEQLF. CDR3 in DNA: TGTGTCAGCAGTGAAGGGACAGGGGGAGATGAGCAGCTCTTC.

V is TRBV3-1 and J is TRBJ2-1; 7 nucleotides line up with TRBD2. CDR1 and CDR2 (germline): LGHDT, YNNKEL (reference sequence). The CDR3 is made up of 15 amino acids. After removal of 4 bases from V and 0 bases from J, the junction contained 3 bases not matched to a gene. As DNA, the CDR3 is TGTGCCAGCAGCCTCAGCGGGAACTCCTACAATGAGCAGTTCTTC. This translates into CASSLSGNSYNEQFF.

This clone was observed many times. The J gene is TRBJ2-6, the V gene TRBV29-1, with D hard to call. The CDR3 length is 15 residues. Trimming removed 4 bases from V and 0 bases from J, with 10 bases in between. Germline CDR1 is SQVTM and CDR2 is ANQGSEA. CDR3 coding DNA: TGCAGCGTTGCAGGCAGACTCTCTGGGGCCAACGTCCTGACTTTC. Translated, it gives CSVAGRLSGANVLTF.